One TCR beta chain is described in this entry. The antigen is not known. TCR beta rearrangements were amplified from peripheral blood genomic DNA. CDR1 and CDR2 (germline): SGHTA, FQGNSA. The CDR3 has 14 residues. V was shortened by 5 bases and J by 3 bases, with 14 bases between the two germline ends. Rearranged V-D-J TRB sequences were amplified with a mixed TRB-A/B primer pool. TCRdb re-analysed the multiplex PCR reads in MiXCR, keeping a single row per CDR3 protein. The sample contains 8,500 to 13,000 distinct CDR3 sequences, roughly a third of which appear only once. The data are from a study of T cell repertoires in aging, cancer and after chemotherapy. Study-wide context: Donor ages fell into six groups from 30 or younger up to 70 or older. Over several months to years, re-sampled healthy donor repertoires clearly shared clones. Study results and caveats: Age-matched healthy donors had significantly more diverse, less clonal blood TCR repertoires than untreated cancer patients. Healthy donors lost TCR diversity with age mainly through richness, cancer patients through richness and evenness.

The sequence came from a human donor in good health. The chain has TRBV7-2 and TRBJ2-7; no reliable D call. Sequencing input: blood. The CDR3 sequence is CASSRQFGDYEQYF. The DNA of the CDR3 is TGTGCCAGCAGCCGTCAATTTGGAGACTACGAGCAGTACTTC.